This entry lists 23 T cell receptor beta chains sequenced from one sample in a study of blood T cells in healthy people across ages (dated by TCRdb to the mid-2010s). Library construction relied on 5' RACE. Sequenced using an Illumina HiSeq 2500. A second 7 to 11 cycle PCR used a sample-barcoded 5' primer and a J-beta primer mix. TCRdb reran the public reads through fastp at Q25 and MiXCR, keeping productive beta chains. All rows with the same CDR3 protein become a single entry with the most common DNA and genes. Present in this sample are roughly 1,300,000 distinct CDR3 sequences, around 59% of which were seen just once. The ten largest clonotypes hold 6.7% of the sample. The specimen was blood. The receptors here all came from a man between 18 and 29 years old in good health.

This chain connects TRBV4-3 to TRBJ2-5; possibly TRBD1 or TRBD2 for D (5 bases each). Germline CDR1 is LGHNA and CDR2 is YSLEER. There are 16 residues in the CDR3. Trimming took off 0 bases at V and 7 bases at J, with 18 bases between the two ends. The CDR3 bases are TGCGCCAGCAGCCAAGATTCTCTAGGGACCTTGGGGACCCAGTACTTC. It translates to CASSQDSLGTLGTQYF.

The rearrangement links TRBV4-3 to TRBJ1-6; D is ambiguous. CDR3 size: 12 residues. With 11 bases removed from V and 9 bases from J, the gap between germline ends came to 14 bases. CDR1 is LGHNA, CDR2 YSLEER, per germline. The CDR3 is CAGEDRGSPLHF. CDR3 coding DNA: TGCGCCGGAGAAGACCGTGGTTCACCCCTCCACTTT.

This clonotype has just a few counts. V and J are TRBV20-1 and TRBJ2-1, with 11 bases lining up with TRBD2. Germline CDR1 is DFQATT and CDR2 is SNEGSKA (reference sequence). Germline trimming cut 3 bases from V and 3 bases from J; bases unmatched to any gene: 4. This CDR3 is built from 15 residues. This CDR3 is CSARVTSGNYNEQFF. The CDR3 nucleotides read TGCAGTGCTAGGGTGACTAGCGGGAACTACAATGAGCAGTTCTTC.

The rearrangement joins TRBV11-2 to TRBJ1-1, with unresolved D. Trimming stripped 3 bases from V and 6 bases from J, with 17 bases between. The CDR3 loop spans 15 amino acids. Looked up from germline, CDR1 is SGHAT and CDR2 is FQNNGV. The chain's CDR3 is CASSLNRWGSAEAFF. CDR3 DNA sequence: TGTGCCAGCAGCTTGAATAGATGGGGTAGCGCTGAAGCTTTCTTT.

This chain uses TRBV20-1 with TRBJ1-2; unclear D gene. The CDR3 has 12 residues. Deletions cut 6 bases from V and 4 bases from J, with 12 bases between. In germline, CDR1 is DFQATT, CDR2 SNEGSKA (reference sequence). The CDR3 DNA reads TGCAGTGCATTCAGCAGCTTCTATGGCTACACCTTC. Translating it yields CSAFSSFYGYTF.

CDR3 loop: CASRDPGQDSSGANVLTF. For the CDR3, the DNA is TGTGCCAGCAGGGATCCGGGACAGGATTCCTCTGGGGCCAACGTCCTGACTTTC. The chain combines TRBV7-9 with TRBJ2-6; 8 positions agree with TRBD1. V was pared by 6 bases and J by 0 bases, with 10 bases of the junction left unmatched. Germline values: CDR1 SEHNR, CDR2 FQNEAQ (reference sequence). The CDR3 is 18 amino acids.

This clonotype appeared a few times. The V gene is TRBV7-2, the J gene TRBJ1-5, with D unresolved. Germline CDR1 reads SGHTA; CDR2 reads FQGNSA. This CDR3 is built from 12 residues. V gave up 5 bases and J gave up 3 bases, with 5 bases separating them. The CDR3: CASSPFNQPQHF. The DNA for the CDR3 is TGTGCCAGCAGCCCTTTCAATCAGCCCCAGCATTTT.

V is TRBV20-1 and J is TRBJ2-5; D is tentatively TRBD1 or TRBD2 (5 bases each). The CDR3 runs 16 residues. Germline CDR1 reads DFQATT; CDR2 reads SNEGSKA (reference sequence). V lost 1 base and J 8 bases, leaving 23 bases between the germline ends. The CDR3 spells CSARGNLGRSLDTQYF. The DNA for the CDR3 is TGCAGTGCTAGAGGAAATCTGGGACGCTCACTGGATACCCAGTACTTC.

CDR3 in amino acids: CSVTTGGNYGYTF. In nucleotides, the CDR3 is TGCAGCGTCACGACAGGGGGCAACTATGGCTACACCTTC. The rearrangement links TRBV29-1 to TRBJ1-2; 10 bases fit TRBD1. This CDR3 spans 13 amino acids. V dropped 6 bases and J dropped 2; count of bases not matched to a gene: 3. Germline V gene lookup returns CDR1 SQVTM and CDR2 ANQGSEA. Using reference TRBV29-1 and TRBJ1-2 for the parts outside the CDR3, the full variable domain is SAVISQKPSRDICQRGTSLTIQCQVDSQVTMMFWYRQQPGQSLTLIATANQGSEATYESGFVIDKFPISRPNLTFSTLTVSNMSPEDSSIYLCSVTTGGNYGYTFGSGTRLTVV.

J is TRBJ1-6 and V is TRBV15, with D hard to call. V was trimmed by 0 bases and J by 7 bases, leaving 13 bases between them. This CDR3 spans 16 amino acids. CDR1 is LNHNV and CDR2 is YYDKDF in the germline V gene (reference sequence). This chain's CDR3 is CATSRDKRVANSPLHF. For the CDR3, the DNA is TGTGCCACCAGCAGAGATAAGAGGGTTGCAAATTCACCCCTCCACTTT.

V and J are TRBV6-5 and TRBJ2-1, with TRBD1 identical over 9 bases. The length of the CDR3 is 15 residues. Germline CDR1 MNHEY, CDR2 SVGAGI. J was trimmed by 3 bases and V by 8 bases; bases with no gene match: 8. The CDR3 DNA reads as TGTGCCAGCTCCCAATGGGACAGGGACTACAATGAGCAGTTCTTC. Translation gives CASSQWDRDYNEQFF.

This clonotype has only a few counts. V gene TRBV24-1 combines with J gene TRBJ2-3; D ambiguous. Trimming pared 1 base from V and 6 bases from J, leaving 4 bases between. Germline V gene data show CDR1 as KGHDR and CDR2 as SFDVKD. The CDR3 loop spans 12 amino acids. The CDR3 here is CATSDFLDTQYF. The CDR3 region has the DNA TGTGCCACCAGTGATTTCCTGGATACGCAGTATTTT.

The chain recombines TRBV10-3 with TRBJ2-3, with TRBD2 matching 13 bases. The CDR3 sequence is 16 residues long. The germline V gene has CDR1 ENHRY and CDR2 SYGVKD. J lost 2 bases, V lost 6 bases, and 5 bases had no gene match. Here the CDR3 DNA reads TGTGCCATCAGGGGGACTAGCGGGAAACCCACAGATACGCAGTATTTT. Translation: CAIRGTSGKPTDTQYF.

The CDR3 DNA follows: TGCAGTGCACAGCCAGGCCTCTACAATGAGCAGTTCTTC. Its protein product is CSAQPGLYNEQFF. V usage is TRBV20-1 and J usage is TRBJ2-1; no definite D call. Germline V gene lookup returns CDR1 DFQATT and CDR2 SNEGSKA (reference sequence). CDR3 length: 13 amino acids. V dropped 6 bases and J dropped 3 bases, with 12 bases sitting between them.

In its sample, this clonotype was seen a few times. The gene calls are TRBV20-1 and TRBJ2-7, with D perhaps assigned TRBD1 or TRBD2 (6 bases each). Germline assignment: CDR1 DFQATT and CDR2 SNEGSKA (reference sequence). The CDR3 sequence is 14 residues long. V shed 5 bases and J shed 3 bases, with 17 bases lying between them. The CDR3 sequence is CSARKPEGGYEQYF. CDR3 nucleotide sequence: TGCAGTGCTCGAAAGCCCGAGGGGGGCTACGAGCAGTACTTC.

The rearrangement joins TRBV20-1 to TRBJ2-5; 14 positions agree with TRBD2. V lost 5 bases, J lost 4 bases, and 6 bases stayed unmatched. The CDR3 is made up of 15 amino acids. Germline-derived CDR1 and CDR2 are DFQATT and SNEGSKA (reference sequence). The CDR3 DNA is TGCAGTGCTGCACCGACTAGCGGGAGGGTAGAGACCCAGTACTTC. This sequence encodes CSAAPTSGRVETQYF.

This rearrangement joins TRBV4-3 to TRBJ1-2; D gene unclear. The ends were cut back, 0 bases at V and 4 bases at J, with 15 bases in the middle. The CDR3 extends over 16 amino acids. CDR1 and CDR2 from the germline V gene are LGHNA and YSLEER. The CDR3 nucleotides read TGCGCCAGCAGCCAAGAGGCGGCAGGCCCCTCCTATGGCTACACCTTC. Translating gives CASSQEAAGPSYGYTF.

The genes are TRBV29-1 and TRBJ2-7; D is undetermined. V lost 3 bases, J lost 7 bases, and 10 bases lay in between. The germline V gene has CDR1 SQVTM and CDR2 ANQGSEA. The CDR3 consists of 11 residues. The CDR3 loop is CSVELFGEQYF. CDR3 DNA sequence: TGCAGCGTTGAGCTGTTCGGTGAGCAGTACTTC.

The V gene is TRBV7-6, the J gene TRBJ2-5; weak D call: TRBD1 (6 bases). Germline lookup yields CDR1 SGHVS and CDR2 FNYEAQ. There are 15 residues in the CDR3. V was pared by 2 bases and J by 0 bases, with 10 bases between. This CDR3 reads CASSLLRTDQETQYF. The CDR3 region has the DNA TGTGCCAGCAGCTTACTCCGGACAGACCAAGAGACCCAGTACTTC.

The chain has TRBV5-5 and TRBJ2-2; D is tentatively TRBD1 or TRBD2 (5 bases each). V lost 5 bases and J 4 bases, leaving 12 bases between the germline ends. Germline-derived CDR1 and CDR2 are SGHKS and YYEKEE (reference sequence). This CDR3 spans 14 amino acids. The CDR3 DNA reads TGTGCCAGCAGACCGGTTGGGGGCACCGGGGAGCTGTTTTTT. Protein product: CASRPVGGTGELFF.

Only a few counts were recorded for this clonotype. CDR3 region: CASKLRAVSSYNEQFF. As DNA, the CDR3 is TGTGCCAGCAAATTAAGGGCGGTAAGCTCCTACAATGAGCAGTTCTTC. This chain joins TRBV28 and TRBJ2-1; D is undetermined. Germline assignment: CDR1 MDHEN and CDR2 SYDVKM. V lost 7 bases to trimming and J lost 0 bases, with 16 bases between them. This CDR3 has 16 residues.

This rearrangement joins TRBV5-6 to TRBJ2-3; 7 bases line up with TRBD2. CDR1 and CDR2 from the germline V gene are SGHDT and YYEEEE. The CDR3 length is 12 residues. V shed 3 bases, J shed 8 bases, and the junction held 3 bases outside the gene matches. The CDR3 spells CASSSPGGTQYF. CDR3 coding DNA: TGTGCCAGCAGCTCGCCGGGAGGTACGCAGTATTTT.

CDR3: CASSTGAMETQYF. The CDR3 DNA follows: TGCGCCAGCAGCACAGGGGCCATGGAGACCCAGTACTTC. The chain recombines TRBV5-1 with TRBJ2-7; 7 bases are a match to TRBD1. The last part of the DNA fits TRBJ2-5 better; the J call may be wrong. The CDR3 has 13 amino acids. Germline lookup yields CDR1 SGHRS and CDR2 YFSETQ.